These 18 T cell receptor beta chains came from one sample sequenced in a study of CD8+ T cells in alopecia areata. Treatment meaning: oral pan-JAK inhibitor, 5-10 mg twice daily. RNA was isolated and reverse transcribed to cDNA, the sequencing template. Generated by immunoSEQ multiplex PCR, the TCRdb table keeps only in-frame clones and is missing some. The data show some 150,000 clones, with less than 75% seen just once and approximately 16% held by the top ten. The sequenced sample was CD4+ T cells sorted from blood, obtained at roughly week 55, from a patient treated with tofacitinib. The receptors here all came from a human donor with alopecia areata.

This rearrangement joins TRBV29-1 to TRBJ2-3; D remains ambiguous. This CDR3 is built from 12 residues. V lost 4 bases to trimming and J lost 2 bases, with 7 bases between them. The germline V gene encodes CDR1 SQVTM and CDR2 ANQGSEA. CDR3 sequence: CSVAKDTDTQYF. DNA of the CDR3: TGCAGCGTTGCAAAGGACACAGATACGCAGTATTTT.

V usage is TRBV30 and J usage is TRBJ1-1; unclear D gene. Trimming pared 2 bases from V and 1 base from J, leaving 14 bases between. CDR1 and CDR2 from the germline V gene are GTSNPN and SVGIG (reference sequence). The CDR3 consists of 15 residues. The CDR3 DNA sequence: TGTGCCTGGAGTCCTTCCGGGTTGGGGAACACTGAAGCTTTCTTT. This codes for CAWSPSGLGNTEAFF.

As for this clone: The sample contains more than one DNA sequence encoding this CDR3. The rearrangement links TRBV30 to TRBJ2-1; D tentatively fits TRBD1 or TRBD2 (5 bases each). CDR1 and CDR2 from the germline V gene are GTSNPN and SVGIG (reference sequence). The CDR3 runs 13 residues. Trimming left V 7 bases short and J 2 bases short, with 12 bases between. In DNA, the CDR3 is TGTGCCTTAACCGGGACGGCCTACAATGAGCAGTTCTTC. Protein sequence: CALTGTAYNEQFF.

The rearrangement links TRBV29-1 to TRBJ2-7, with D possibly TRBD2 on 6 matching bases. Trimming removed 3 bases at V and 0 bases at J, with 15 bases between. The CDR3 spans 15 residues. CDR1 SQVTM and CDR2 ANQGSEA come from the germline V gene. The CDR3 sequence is CSVEMGRESSYEQYF. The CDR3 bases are TGCAGCGTTGAGATGGGACGGGAGAGCTCCTACGAGCAGTACTTC.

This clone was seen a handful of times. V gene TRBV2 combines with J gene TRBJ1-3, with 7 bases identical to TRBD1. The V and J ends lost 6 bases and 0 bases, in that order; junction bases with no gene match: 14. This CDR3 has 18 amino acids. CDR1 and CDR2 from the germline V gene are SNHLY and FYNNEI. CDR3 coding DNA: TGTGCCAGCAGCCCCTGGGTTCCGGGACAGAGCTCTGGAAACACCATATATTTT. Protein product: CASSPWVPGQSSGNTIYF. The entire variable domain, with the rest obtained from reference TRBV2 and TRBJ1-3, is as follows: EPEVTQTPSHQVTQMGQEVILRCVPISNHLYFYWYRQILGQKVEFLVSFYNNEISEKSEIFDDQFSVERPDGSNFTLKIRSTKLEDSAMYFCASSPWVPGQSSGNTIYFGEGSWLTVV.

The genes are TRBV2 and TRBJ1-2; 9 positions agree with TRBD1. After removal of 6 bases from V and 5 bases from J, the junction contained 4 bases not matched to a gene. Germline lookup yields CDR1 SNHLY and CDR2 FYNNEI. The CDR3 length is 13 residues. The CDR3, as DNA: TGTGCCAGCAGGGGACAGGGAGGGTATGGCTACACCTTC. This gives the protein CASRGQGGYGYTF.

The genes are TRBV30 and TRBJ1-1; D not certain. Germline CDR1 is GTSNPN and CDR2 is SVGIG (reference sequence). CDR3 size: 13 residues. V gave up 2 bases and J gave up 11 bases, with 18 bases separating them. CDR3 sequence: CAWSPTQRGDAFF. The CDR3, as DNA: TGTGCCTGGAGTCCGACCCAGAGAGGTGACGCTTTCTTT.

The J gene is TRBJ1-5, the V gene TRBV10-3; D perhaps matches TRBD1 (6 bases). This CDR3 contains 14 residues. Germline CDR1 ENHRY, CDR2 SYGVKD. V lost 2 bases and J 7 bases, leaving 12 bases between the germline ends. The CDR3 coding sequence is TGTGCCATCAGTGAGGTCAGGGGAGACCAGCCCCAGCATTTT. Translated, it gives CAISEVRGDQPQHF.

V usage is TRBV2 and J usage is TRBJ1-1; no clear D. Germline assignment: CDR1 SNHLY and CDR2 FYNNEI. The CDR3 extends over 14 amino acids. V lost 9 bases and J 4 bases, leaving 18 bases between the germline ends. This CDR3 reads CASRMGKSLTEAFF. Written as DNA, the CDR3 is TGTGCCAGTCGGATGGGCAAAAGTCTCACTGAAGCTTTCTTT.

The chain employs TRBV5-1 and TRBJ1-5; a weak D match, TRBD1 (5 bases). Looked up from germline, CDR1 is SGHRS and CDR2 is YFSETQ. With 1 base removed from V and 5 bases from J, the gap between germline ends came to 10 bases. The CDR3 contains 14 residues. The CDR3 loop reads CASSLTGRDQPQHF. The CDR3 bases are TGCGCCAGCAGCTTGACGGGGCGAGATCAGCCCCAGCATTTT. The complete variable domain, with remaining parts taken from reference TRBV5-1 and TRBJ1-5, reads KAGVTQTPRYLIKTRGQQVTLSCSPISGHRSVSWYQQTPGQGLQFLFEYFSETQRNKGNFPGRFSGRQFSNSRSEMNVSTLELGDSALYLCASSLTGRDQPQHFGDGTRLSIL.

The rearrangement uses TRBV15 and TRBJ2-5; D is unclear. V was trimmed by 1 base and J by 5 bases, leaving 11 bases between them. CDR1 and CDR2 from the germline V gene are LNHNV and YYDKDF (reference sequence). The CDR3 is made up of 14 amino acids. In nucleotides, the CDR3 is TGTGCCACCAGCAGAGCTAGGGCATCCGAGACCCAGTACTTC. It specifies CATSRARASETQYF.

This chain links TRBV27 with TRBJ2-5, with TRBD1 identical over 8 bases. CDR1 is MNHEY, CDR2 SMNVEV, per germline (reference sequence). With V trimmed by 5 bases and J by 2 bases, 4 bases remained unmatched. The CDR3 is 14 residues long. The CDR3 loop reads CASSLRTGQETQYF. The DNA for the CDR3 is TGTGCCAGCAGTCTAAGGACAGGGCAAGAGACCCAGTACTTC.

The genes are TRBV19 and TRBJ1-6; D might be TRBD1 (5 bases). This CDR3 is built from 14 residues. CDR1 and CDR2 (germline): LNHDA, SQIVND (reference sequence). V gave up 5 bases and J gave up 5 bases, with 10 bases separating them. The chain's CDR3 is CASSARGNNSPLHF. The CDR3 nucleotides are TGTGCCAGTAGTGCCCGGGGCAATAATTCACCCCTCCACTTT.

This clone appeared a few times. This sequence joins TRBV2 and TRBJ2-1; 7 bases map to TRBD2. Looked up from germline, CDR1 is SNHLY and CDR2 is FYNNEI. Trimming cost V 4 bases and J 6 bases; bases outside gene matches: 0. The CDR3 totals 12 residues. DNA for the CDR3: TGTGCCAGCAGTGGACTAGCCAATGAGCAGTTCTTC. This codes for CASSGLANEQFF.

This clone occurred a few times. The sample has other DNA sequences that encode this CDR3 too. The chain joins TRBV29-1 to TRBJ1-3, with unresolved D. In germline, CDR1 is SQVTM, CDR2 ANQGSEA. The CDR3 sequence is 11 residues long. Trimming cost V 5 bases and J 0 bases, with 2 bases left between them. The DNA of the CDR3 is TGCAGCGTTCTCTCTGGAAACACCATATATTTT. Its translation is CSVLSGNTIYF.

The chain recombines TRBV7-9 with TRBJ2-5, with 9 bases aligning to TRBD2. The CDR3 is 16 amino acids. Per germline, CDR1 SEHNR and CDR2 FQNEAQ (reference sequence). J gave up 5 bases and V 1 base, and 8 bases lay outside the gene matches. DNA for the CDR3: TGTGCCAGCAGCTTAGGAAGGCGGGGGGGCGCGGAGACCCAGTACTTC. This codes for CASSLGRRGGAETQYF.

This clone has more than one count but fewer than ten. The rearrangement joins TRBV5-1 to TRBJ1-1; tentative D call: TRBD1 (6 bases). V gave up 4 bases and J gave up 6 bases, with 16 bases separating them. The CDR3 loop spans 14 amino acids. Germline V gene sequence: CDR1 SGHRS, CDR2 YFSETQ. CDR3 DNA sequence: TGCGCCAGCAGCCACAGGGACCCTCCCGCTGAAGCTTTCTTT. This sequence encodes CASSHRDPPAEAFF.

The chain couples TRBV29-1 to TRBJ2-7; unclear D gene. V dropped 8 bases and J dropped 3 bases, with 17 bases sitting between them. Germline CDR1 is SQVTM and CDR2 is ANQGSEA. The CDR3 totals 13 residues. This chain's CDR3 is CSFSHVDGYEQYF. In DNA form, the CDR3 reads TGCAGCTTTTCGCACGTCGACGGCTACGAGCAGTACTTC.